This TCR beta chain was observed in a study of blood T cell repertoires in COVID-19. Across the study: Sample material is recorded as cDNA or gDNA derived from T cells, B-cell-depleted T cells, or PBMCs.

The V gene's germline CDR1 is MDHEN and CDR2 SYDVKM. J was trimmed by 3 bases and V by 3 bases; bases with no gene match: 6. The CDR3 is 15 residues long. The assay was immunoSEQ multiplex PCR, and TCRdb's table has in-frame clones only and misses some. The sample includes hundreds of thousands of clones, 85% of them seen just once. Sequencing was carried out using PBMCs or T cells enriched from blood (not recorded which). This TCR derives from a woman in her forties or fifties who had recovered from COVID-19. The gene calls are TRBV28 and TRBJ2-7, with TRBD2 matching 9 bases. CDR3 sequence reads: CASSFPRGGVYEQYF. The CDR3 nucleotides are TGTGCCAGCAGTTTCCCCCGCGGGGGGGTCTACGAGCAGTACTTC.